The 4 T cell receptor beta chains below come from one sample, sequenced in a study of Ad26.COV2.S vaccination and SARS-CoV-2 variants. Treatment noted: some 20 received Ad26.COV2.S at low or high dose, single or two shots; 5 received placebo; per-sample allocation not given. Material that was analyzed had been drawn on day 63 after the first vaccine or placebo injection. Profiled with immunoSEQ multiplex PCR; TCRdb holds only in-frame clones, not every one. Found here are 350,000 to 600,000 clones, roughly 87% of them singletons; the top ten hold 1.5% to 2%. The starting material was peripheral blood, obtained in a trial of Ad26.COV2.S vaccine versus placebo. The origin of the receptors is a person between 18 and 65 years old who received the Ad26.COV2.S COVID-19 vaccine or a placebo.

In nucleotides, the CDR3 is TGTGCCAGCAGTGAACCCACTAGCGTGGAGACCCAGTACTTC. This codes for CASSEPTSVETQYF. The chain couples TRBV6-1 to TRBJ2-5, with TRBD2 matching over 7 bases. The J segment lost 5 bases and the V segment lost 2 bases, leaving 5 bases of the junction unmatched. Per germline, CDR1 MNHNS and CDR2 SASEGT. The CDR3 spans 14 residues.

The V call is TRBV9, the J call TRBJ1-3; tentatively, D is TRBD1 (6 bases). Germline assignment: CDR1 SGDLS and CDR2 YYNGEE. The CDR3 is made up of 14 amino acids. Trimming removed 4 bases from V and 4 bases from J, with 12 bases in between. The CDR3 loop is CASSQTGPGNTIYF. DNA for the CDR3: TGTGCCAGCAGCCAAACAGGGCCGGGAAACACCATATATTTT.

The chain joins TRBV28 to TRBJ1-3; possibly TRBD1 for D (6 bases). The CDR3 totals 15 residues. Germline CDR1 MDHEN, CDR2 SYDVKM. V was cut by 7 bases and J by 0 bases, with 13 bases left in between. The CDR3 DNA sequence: TGTGCCAGCATACCGGGACAAATCTCTGGAAACACCATATATTTT. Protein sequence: CASIPGQISGNTIYF.

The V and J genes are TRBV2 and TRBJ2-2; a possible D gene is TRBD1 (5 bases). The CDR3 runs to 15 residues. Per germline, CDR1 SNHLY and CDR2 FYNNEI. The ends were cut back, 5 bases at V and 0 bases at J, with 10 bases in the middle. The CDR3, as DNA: TGTGCCAGCAGTTTAGGGGTCACGAACACCGGGGAGCTGTTTTTT. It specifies CASSLGVTNTGELFF.